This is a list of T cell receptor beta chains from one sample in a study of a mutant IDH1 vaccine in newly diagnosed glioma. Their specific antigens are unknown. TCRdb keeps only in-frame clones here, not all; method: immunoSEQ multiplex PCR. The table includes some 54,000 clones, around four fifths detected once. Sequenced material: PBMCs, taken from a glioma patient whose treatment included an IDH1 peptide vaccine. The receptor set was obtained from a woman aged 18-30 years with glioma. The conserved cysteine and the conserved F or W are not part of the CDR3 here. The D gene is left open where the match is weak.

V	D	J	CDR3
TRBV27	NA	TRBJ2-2	ASSPGPGELF
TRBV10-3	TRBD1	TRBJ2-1	AIRTDRGIQRSEQF
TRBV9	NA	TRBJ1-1	ASSVSLNTEAF
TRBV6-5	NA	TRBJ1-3	AAGSGNTIY
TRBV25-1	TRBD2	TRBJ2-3	ASRIGLAGTDTQY
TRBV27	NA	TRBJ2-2	ASCFLGSSTGELF
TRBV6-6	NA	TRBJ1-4	ASSPGPGDREKLF
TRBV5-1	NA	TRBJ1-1	ASSLSTSEAF
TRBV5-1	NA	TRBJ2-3	ASSRTPDGRDTQY
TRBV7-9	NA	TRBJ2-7	ASSLGSRTGEQY
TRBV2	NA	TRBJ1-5	ASSENNPNQPQH
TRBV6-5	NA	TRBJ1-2	ASSPSSGYYYGYT
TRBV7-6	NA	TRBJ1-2	ASSLASGAGDNYGYT
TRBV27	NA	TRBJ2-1	ASSRPREVQF
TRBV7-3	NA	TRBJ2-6	ASSLSGFSGANVLT
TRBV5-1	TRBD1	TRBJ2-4	ASSLGGQPNIQY
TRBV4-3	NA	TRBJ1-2	ASSQGSEVGENT
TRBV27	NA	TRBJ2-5	ASSFGAGSQGTQY
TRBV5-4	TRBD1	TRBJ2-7	ASRPGGSSYEQY
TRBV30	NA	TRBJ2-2	AWKRVGASNTGELF
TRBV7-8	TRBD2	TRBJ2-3	ASSLTTAGTDTQY
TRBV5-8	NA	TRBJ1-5	ASSLGQFNQPQH
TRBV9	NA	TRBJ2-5	ASSSGGGEY
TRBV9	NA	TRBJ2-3	ASSVGGPSDTQY
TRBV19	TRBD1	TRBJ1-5	ASSARGPGEPQH
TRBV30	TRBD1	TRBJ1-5	AWSGTDNQPQH
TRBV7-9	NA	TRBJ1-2	ASSLETFYGYT
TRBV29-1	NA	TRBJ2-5	SVEGAVQETQY
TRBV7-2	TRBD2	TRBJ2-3	ASSKIMAGADTQY
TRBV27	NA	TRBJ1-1	ASSLVRMNTEAF
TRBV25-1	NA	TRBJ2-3	ASSPGVSGTDTQY
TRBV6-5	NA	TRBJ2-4	ASKNEPGIQY
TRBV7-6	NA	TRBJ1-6	ASSLGRVGSPLH
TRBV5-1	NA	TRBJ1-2	ASSRGDYGYT
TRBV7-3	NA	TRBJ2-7	ASSLTEGREQY
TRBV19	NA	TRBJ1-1	ASSPGTENTEAF
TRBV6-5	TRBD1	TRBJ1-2	ASSSANRGRGYT
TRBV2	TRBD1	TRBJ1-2	ASSPFSGTVYGYT
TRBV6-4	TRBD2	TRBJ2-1	ASSEASGADEQF
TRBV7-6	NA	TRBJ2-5	ASNNRGQKTQY
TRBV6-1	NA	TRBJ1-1	ASSERAPGRTEAF
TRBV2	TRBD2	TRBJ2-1	ASSEGYSGRNHNEQF
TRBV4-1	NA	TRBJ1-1	ASTLGTSNTEAF
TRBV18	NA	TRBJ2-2	ASSPSRPNTGELF
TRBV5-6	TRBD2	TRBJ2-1	ASSLARGGLRAYNEQF
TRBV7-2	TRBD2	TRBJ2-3	ASSPGRLAGRTDTQY
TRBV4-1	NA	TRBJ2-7	ASSQDGYEQY
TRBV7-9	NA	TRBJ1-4	ASSPSLLTNEKLF